This TCR beta chain was recovered during a study of radiotherapy plus CTLA-4 blockade in lung cancer listed by TCRdb under 2018. A note on the overall study: Objective responses were observed in approximately 19% of enrolled patients, and disease control was achieved in 30% to 40%.

The library was obtained by the immunoSEQ multiplex PCR assay. TCRdb limited this immuneACCESS table to in-frame rearrangements with V and J called. A share of clones is missing; checked studies link under half to unresolved V genes, and the rest is unexplained. The sample has around 53,000 clones on record, 75% to 90% of them singletons. The ten biggest clones cover about 17% of the sample. In this study, focal radiation therapy paired with CTLA-4 blockade (ipilimumab) was tested in patients who had chemo-refractory metastatic non-small-cell lung cancer. On the study overall, not on this receptor specifically: The strongest predictors of response were reported to be early dynamic shifts in blood T cell clones along with a rise in serum interferon-beta following radiation. After treatment with radiotherapy and ipilimumab, TCR clones that originated in tumors expanded in peripheral blood.

Points on this clone: Its antigen remains unidentified. It has no much larger one-base neighbor in the sample; base qualities were not kept.

The sequencing here drew on peripheral blood, taken from a patient treated with radiotherapy plus ipilimumab. This clonotype was sampled from a human donor with non-small cell lung cancer that progressed on radiotherapy plus ipilimumab. Some clones in this sample may be carry-over from other donors' samples.

The CDR3 in this case is CASSEAIGQDNSPLHF. At the DNA level, the sequence is TGTGCCAGCAGTGAAGCTATAGGACAAGATAATTCACCCCTCCACTTT. The chain uses TRBV6-1 and TRBJ1-6; matching of 5 bases hints at TRBD1 as the D gene. From a lookup of the germline V gene, CDR1 and CDR2 are MNHNS and SASEGT. V is cut by 0 bases and J by 5 bases, and the space between the germline ends is 11 bases. The CDR3 sequence holds 16 residues, the cysteine and phenylalanine included. The DNA shown is the 48-base CDR3, in frame from base 1.